This paragraph covers one T cell receptor beta chain sequence. The CDR3 has 14 residues. Per germline, CDR1 MNHNS and CDR2 SASEGT. This record comes from a study of monozygotic twins with inflammatory bowel disease. TCRdb processed the 5' RACE reads again and assigns one entry to each CDR3 protein, with no DNA. The data show over 100,000 distinct CDR3 sequences, and the top ten clones hold around 11%. The chain combines TRBV6-1 with TRBJ1-6. Sequencing used blood. The receptor was isolated from a human donor with ulcerative colitis or Crohn's disease, or a healthy co-twin of an affected twin (not recorded which). The CDR3 sequence is CASSESSYNSPLHF.